Sequencing of this T cell receptor (beta chain) was carried out in a study of Graves' ophthalmopathy and Graves' hyperthyroidism. RNA transcripts were the template, and TCR beta CDR3 regions were amplified from them. The library came from an HTBI-primed first-round RT-PCR and a second-round multiplex PCR. TCRdb called the multiplex PCR reads again in MiXCR, with one record for every CDR3 protein. In the table there are hundreds of thousands of distinct CDR3 sequences, 35% to 50% of which are singletons. Whole-study findings and limits: Among expanded thyroid clonotypes above 0.001 frequency, most also occurred in blood. For separating ophthalmopathy from stable hyperthyroidism, a 13-signature model gave under 90% sensitivity and about 82% specificity.

Uncontrolled infections, pregnancy, lactation or other autoimmune diseases led to patient exclusion. This clonotype was seen at least ten times. Antigen unknown. The V and J ends lost 2 bases and 4 bases respectively, with 8 bases between them. The CDR3 totals 13 residues. The germline V gene encodes CDR1 MNHEY and CDR2 SVGAGI. This TCR was sampled from an adult man with Graves' ophthalmopathy. The sequenced material came from peripheral blood. The chain has TRBV6-5 and TRBJ2-5; D gene ambiguous. The CDR3 DNA sequence: TGTGCCAGCAGTTACGTCTTGAGAGAGACCCAGTACTTC. Protein product: CASSYVLRETQYF.